This T cell receptor (beta chain) is from a study of CD8+ T cells in alopecia areata. The study, taken as a whole, reports: Among the top 100, expanded CD8+ clones were significantly decreased by tofacitinib, as was scalp clonality. Numerous expanded lesional clones remained in scalp and blood during tofacitinib. Researchers report lesional scalp, most notably alopecia totalis/universalis, outstripped normal scalp in clonality.

This CDR3 contains 12 residues. The V end lost 4 bases, the J end lost 3 bases, and 9 bases lay between the germline ends. The germline V gene has CDR1 SQVTM and CDR2 ANQGSEA. It was cDNA, reverse transcribed from extracted RNA, that served as the sequencing template. The repertoire was sequenced with immunoSEQ multiplex PCR; TCRdb's copy has only in-frame clones and lacks some. The data show roughly 120,000 clones, with approximately 53% seen just once and roughly 0.5% held by the top ten. The treatment was: oral pan-JAK inhibitor, 5-10 mg twice daily. The study team obtained lesional scalp punch biopsies and peripheral blood from alopecia areata patients. Turning to this clone: Its antigen is currently unknown.

The rearrangement joins TRBV29-1 to TRBJ2-5; D gene ambiguous. The sequence was collected from a human donor with alopecia areata. Material: CD4+ T cells sorted from blood, obtained at week 4, from a patient treated with tofacitinib. The CDR3 here is CSVVRTEETQYF. In nucleotides, the CDR3 is TGCAGCGTTGTTCGGACGGAAGAGACCCAGTACTTC.